This TCR beta chain appears in the sequencing data of a study of blood T cell repertoires in COVID-19 (dated by TCRdb to the early 2020s). Context from the whole study: Collaborator samples came from the United States, Italy and Spain and covered acute and convalescent phases of COVID-19. The prospective study material was composed of cDNA or gDNA derived from T cells, B-cell-depleted T cells, or PBMCs. A freely available public database, intended as a resource for researchers studying the immune response to SARS-CoV-2, is where the repertoires were released. The dataset comprised deeply sampled blood TCRbeta repertoires from subjects exposed to, actively infected with, or recovered from COVID-19. Where available, HLA class I and class II types were taken from metadata supplied by the sample provider and were not determined by assay-based typing. The sample metadata nearly always contained a de-identified subject ID, COVID-19 status, age in years and sex. Samples were obtained from the ongoing ImmuneRACE study (first 160 participants) and from 1,254 subjects provided by 6 global collaborators. What the authors observed across the whole study: The quantity of clinical and demographic metadata differed by source and by participant and was supplied without curation.

Whole blood was collected in K2EDTA tubes by collaborating institutions according to the institutions' own protocols. For TCRbeta analysis, collaborators shipped samples as frozen whole blood, isolated PBMCs, or DNA extracted from either of those sample types. The immunoSEQ Assay, a bias-controlled multiplex PCR, was used to amplify TCRbeta CDR3 regions from genomic DNA. The original methods were these. The number of nucleated cells in each sample was estimated from the amplification of reference gene primers within the assay. To quantify the absolute abundance of each unique TCRbeta CDR3 rearrangement, sequence reads were collapsed and filtered. For each sample, productive Simpson clonality was calculated by taking the square root of Simpson's diversity index across productive rearrangements. The immuneACCESS repertoire file appears here via TCRdb, limited to in-frame rearrangements. These files lack a portion of the clones; in checked studies, under half of the deficit traces to unresolved V genes, and the cause of the others is not known. V, J and clone size derive from that table, while D and trimming were established from the DNA sequence. This sample gives around 250,000 clones in total; 86% of them show up just once. The ten largest make up around 2.9% of the sample.

For this clone: Its antigen is not yet known. Base qualities are missing; no much larger clone stands one base away.

The CDR3 has 12 amino acids, counting the end cysteine and phenylalanine. Of the read, only the CDR3 DNA is kept; its 36 bases are in frame from base 1. The CDR1 and CDR2 encoded by the germline V gene (reference sequence) are SEHNR and FQNEAQ. V loses 6 bases, J loses 4 bases, and the germline ends lie 9 bases apart. The rearranged chain carries TRBV7-9 and TRBJ1-2; the D gene cannot be named for sure. The sample was peripheral blood. The receptor was isolated from a woman aged 25 to 45 with active or convalescent COVID-19. The CDR3 loop reads CASSTTPYGYTF. DNA sequence: TGTGCCAGCAGTACGACACCCTATGGCTACACCTTC.